Listed below are T cell receptor beta chains from one sample, sequenced in a study of beta chain features in type 1 diabetes. Generated by immunoSEQ multiplex PCR, the TCRdb table keeps only in-frame clones and is missing some. The sample has around 260,000 clones; about a fifth are singletons. The sequenced material came from naive CD4+ T cells from blood. Receptors originate from a middle-aged woman with type 1 diabetes. Both conserved end residues are part of each CDR3. A D gene is named only where the DNA matches it firmly. Expanded clones are given a class, and other clones once, few, many or no size at all.

cdr3_nt: TGTGCCAGCAATCCCCTCCCCGGCGGGGGAACCGGGGAGCTGTTTTTT
cdr3_aa: CASNPLPGGGTGELFF
j_call: TRBJ2-2
cdr3_length: 16
d_call: TRBD2
v_call: TRBV2
clone_size: .

cdr3_nt: TGCGCCAGCAGCCAAGGGACAGGGCTCGATCAGCCCCAGCATTTT
cdr3_aa: CASSQGTGLDQPQHF
j_call: TRBJ1-5
cdr3_length: 15
d_call: TRBD1
v_call: TRBV4-3
clone_size: .

cdr3_nt: TGTGCTAGTGGTTTATCGATAGCGGGGGCCCAAGAGACCCAGTACTTC
cdr3_aa: CASGLSIAGAQETQYF
j_call: TRBJ2-5
cdr3_length: 16
d_call: TRBD2
v_call: TRBV12-5
clone_size: .

cdr3_nt: TGTGCCGGGGAGATGGGATCCCGCAATGAGCAGTTCTTC
cdr3_aa: CAGEMGSRNEQFF
j_call: TRBJ2-1
cdr3_length: 13
d_call: .
v_call: TRBV30
clone_size: few

cdr3_nt: TGCAGCGTTGAAGATGGTGGTTCTCGGGCCAAAAACATTCAGTACTTC
cdr3_aa: CSVEDGGSRAKNIQYF
j_call: TRBJ2-4
cdr3_length: 16
d_call: .
v_call: TRBV29-1
clone_size: .

cdr3_nt: TGTGCCAGCACCTCTTCGGACAGGAGAGATTATGGCTACACCTTC
cdr3_aa: CASTSSDRRDYGYTF
j_call: TRBJ1-2
cdr3_length: 15
d_call: TRBD1
v_call: TRBV28
clone_size: few

cdr3_nt: TGTGCCAGCAGTGCAAGCTCGACCCAGTACTTC
cdr3_aa: CASSASSTQYF
j_call: TRBJ2-5
cdr3_length: 11
d_call: .
v_call: TRBV2
clone_size: few

cdr3_nt: TGTGCCAGCAGCCCGGGACAGAGTAACTACGAGCAGTACTTC
cdr3_aa: CASSPGQSNYEQYF
j_call: TRBJ2-7
cdr3_length: 14
d_call: TRBD1
v_call: TRBV7-9
clone_size: few

cdr3_nt: TGTGCCCGCTCTAGCGGGAGAGGGTCGAACACCGGGGAGCTGTTTTTT
cdr3_aa: CARSSGRGSNTGELFF
j_call: TRBJ2-2
cdr3_length: 16
d_call: TRBD2
v_call: TRBV30
clone_size: few

cdr3_nt: TGTGCCAGTAGTGTACAGGGCACAGATACGCAGTATTTT
cdr3_aa: CASSVQGTDTQYF
j_call: TRBJ2-3
cdr3_length: 13
d_call: .
v_call: TRBV19
clone_size: few

cdr3_nt: TGCGCCAGCAGCTTGGGCGGACAGAACACTGAAGCTTTCTTT
cdr3_aa: CASSLGGQNTEAFF
j_call: TRBJ1-1
cdr3_length: 14
d_call: .
v_call: TRBV5-1
clone_size: few

cdr3_nt: TGTGCCAGCAGGGTGACAGGAGAACAGCCCCAGCATTTT
cdr3_aa: CASRVTGEQPQHF
j_call: TRBJ1-5
cdr3_length: 13
d_call: .
v_call: TRBV2
clone_size: .

cdr3_nt: TGCGCCAGCAGGTCAGGGGAGAGGGGCTACACCTTC
cdr3_aa: CASRSGERGYTF
j_call: TRBJ1-2
cdr3_length: 12
d_call: .
v_call: TRBV5-1
clone_size: .

cdr3_nt: TGTGCCAGCAGTATTGAGGGAGAGGGTCACAATGAGCAGTTCTTC
cdr3_aa: CASSIEGEGHNEQFF
j_call: TRBJ2-1
cdr3_length: 15
d_call: .
v_call: TRBV2
clone_size: few

cdr3_nt: TGTGCCAGCAGCCAAGCGGACAGCTATGGCTACACCTTC
cdr3_aa: CASSQADSYGYTF
j_call: TRBJ1-2
cdr3_length: 13
d_call: .
v_call: TRBV4-2
clone_size: .

cdr3_nt: TGTGCCAGCAGCTTAGTGCTAAGAGGTGATGATGAGCAGTTCTTC
cdr3_aa: CASSLVLRGDDEQFF
j_call: TRBJ2-1
cdr3_length: 15
d_call: .
v_call: TRBV7-2
clone_size: few

cdr3_nt: TGCGCCAGCAGCCGGGATGGAATGGCGGGGGACACTGAAGCTTTCTTT
cdr3_aa: CASSRDGMAGDTEAFF
j_call: TRBJ1-1
cdr3_length: 16
d_call: .
v_call: TRBV4-1
clone_size: few

cdr3_nt: TGTGCCAGCAGCCAAGATCTAAGCGGGAGTCTCGATGAGCAGTTCTTC
cdr3_aa: CASSQDLSGSLDEQFF
j_call: TRBJ2-1
cdr3_length: 16
d_call: TRBD2
v_call: TRBV14
clone_size: few

cdr3_nt: TGCAGCGTTGAACGAATGGGACGGGAGGCGAACACTGAAGCTTTCTTT
cdr3_aa: CSVERMGREANTEAFF
j_call: TRBJ1-1
cdr3_length: 16
d_call: .
v_call: TRBV29-1
clone_size: .

cdr3_nt: TGTGCCAGCAGCGTAGAAGGGGCAGGGGGCACTGAAGCTTTCTTT
cdr3_aa: CASSVEGAGGTEAFF
j_call: TRBJ1-1
cdr3_length: 15
d_call: TRBD1
v_call: TRBV9
clone_size: few

cdr3_nt: TGTGCCAGGGGGGGACAGGGCGACTCCTACGAGCAGTACTTC
cdr3_aa: CARGGQGDSYEQYF
j_call: TRBJ2-7
cdr3_length: 14
d_call: TRBD1
v_call: TRBV19
clone_size: .

cdr3_nt: TGTGCCAGCTCCTCCGGACGGACCAGGGATCAGCCCCAGCATTTT
cdr3_aa: CASSSGRTRDQPQHF
j_call: TRBJ1-5
cdr3_length: 15
d_call: .
v_call: TRBV18
clone_size: .

cdr3_nt: TGCGCCAGCAGCAGCGGGGTTTCGAATTCCTACAATGAGCAGTTCTTC
cdr3_aa: CASSSGVSNSYNEQFF
j_call: TRBJ2-1
cdr3_length: 16
d_call: TRBD2
v_call: TRBV5-1
clone_size: few

cdr3_nt: TGTGCCAGCAGCCAAGTGGGGCCGTATGGCTACACCTTC
cdr3_aa: CASSQVGPYGYTF
j_call: TRBJ1-2
cdr3_length: 13
d_call: .
v_call: TRBV14
clone_size: few

cdr3_nt: TGCGCCAGCAGCCGGGGACAGCTGGAAGTAGATGAGCAGTTCTTC
cdr3_aa: CASSRGQLEVDEQFF
j_call: TRBJ2-1
cdr3_length: 15
d_call: TRBD1
v_call: TRBV4-1
clone_size: .

cdr3_nt: TGTGCCAGCAGCCCTAGCGGGAGCTCGGAGACCCAGTACTTC
cdr3_aa: CASSPSGSSETQYF
j_call: TRBJ2-5
cdr3_length: 14
d_call: TRBD2
v_call: TRBV7-2
clone_size: few